These 22 T cell receptor beta chains originate from one sample sequenced in a study of cytomegalovirus exposure and HLA in healthy donors. The PCR used 60 Vbeta and 13 Jbeta primers. Clones were sequenced by immunoSEQ multiplex PCR, and TCRdb holds only the in-frame ones, with some missing. The sample holds approximately 200,000 clones, 75% to 80% seen once. The sequencing sample was made of PBMCs. Receptor source: a young man in good health and CMV-seronegative.

The chain has TRBV4-3 and TRBJ2-2; the match to TRBD1 covers 8 bases. The CDR3 covers 15 residues. V dropped 0 bases and J dropped 7; count of bases not matched to a gene: 4. Germline CDR1 is LGHNA and CDR2 is YSLEER. The CDR3 here is CASSQDRGQGGELFF. DNA of the CDR3: TGCGCCAGCAGCCAAGACAGGGGGCAGGGCGGGGAGCTGTTTTTT.

This chain uses TRBV14 with TRBJ2-3; 7 bases align to TRBD1. The CDR3 runs 15 residues. Per germline, CDR1 SGHDN and CDR2 FVKESK. The V gene end was trimmed by 4 bases and the J gene end by 2 bases; junction bases not matched to a gene: 6. Written as DNA, the CDR3 is TGTGCCAGCAGCCGGAGGACAGGACTCACAGATACGCAGTATTTT. Its translation: CASSRRTGLTDTQYF. Supplemented by reference TRBV14 and TRBJ2-3, the full variable domain reads EAGVTQFPSHSVIEKGQTVTLRCDPISGHDNLYWYRRVMGKEIKFLLHFVKESKQDESGMPNNRFLAERTGGTYSTLKVQPAELEDSGVYFCASSRRTGLTDTQYFGPGTRLTVL.

This clone was counted a single time. The chain couples TRBV7-2 to TRBJ1-2, with D maybe TRBD1 (6 bases). Looked up from germline, CDR1 is SGHTA and CDR2 is FQGNSA. The CDR3 has 13 amino acids. Deletions cut 3 bases from V and 7 bases from J, with 12 bases between. The CDR3 nucleotides read TGTGCCAGCAGCTTGGCTAACAGGGCTGGCTACACCTTC. It encodes CASSLANRAGYTF. Drawing the rest from reference TRBV7-2 and TRBJ1-2, the complete variable domain is GAGVSQSPSNKVTEKGKDVELRCDPISGHTALYWYRQSLGQGLEFLIYFQGNSAPDKSGLPSDRFSAERTGGSVSTLTIQRTQQEDSAVYLCASSLANRAGYTFGSGTRLTVV.

This chain connects TRBV6-5 to TRBJ1-4, with D possibly being TRBD1 (5 bases). Germline lookup yields CDR1 MNHEY and CDR2 SVGAGI. The CDR3 is 15 residues long. V gave up 6 bases and J gave up 4 bases, with 15 bases separating them. The CDR3 nucleotides read TGTGCCAGCAGCCCGCCCGGGGGGGGTAATGAAAAACTGTTTTTT. This codes for CASSPPGGGNEKLFF.

This clone was seen once. The chain uses TRBV9 and TRBJ2-2; 15 bases are a match to TRBD2. The CDR3 has 19 amino acids. Trimming at V came to 0 bases and at J to 4 bases, leaving 7 bases not matched to a gene. CDR1 is SGDLS, CDR2 YYNGEE, per germline. The CDR3 is CASSVAGLAGGLSTGELFF. The DNA of the CDR3 is TGTGCCAGCAGCGTAGCCGGACTAGCGGGGGGGCTAAGCACCGGGGAGCTGTTTTTT.

The V call is TRBV5-1, the J call TRBJ1-2, with TRBD1 as a possible D gene (6 bases). Germline lookup yields CDR1 SGHRS and CDR2 YFSETQ. Trimming stripped 0 bases from V and 2 bases from J, with 8 bases between. The length of the CDR3 is 14 residues. This chain's CDR3 is CASSLGGTNYGYTF. CDR3 coding DNA: TGCGCCAGCAGCTTGGGGGGGACAAACTATGGCTACACCTTC.

This chain connects TRBV6-5 to TRBJ2-1; weak D call: TRBD1 (5 bases). CDR3 length: 12 amino acids. With 3 bases removed from V and 8 bases from J, the gap between germline ends came to 8 bases. Germline CDR1 is MNHEY and CDR2 is SVGAGI. This CDR3 reads CASSYDRDEQFF. The DNA of the CDR3 is TGTGCCAGCAGTTATGACAGAGATGAGCAGTTCTTC.

This sequence joins TRBV6-4 and TRBJ2-1, with D perhaps TRBD2 (5 bases). Looked up from germline, CDR1 is MRHNA and CDR2 is SNTAGT. Trimming shortened V by 7 bases and J by 9 bases, and 10 bases separated the two germline ends. This CDR3 spans 11 amino acids. The CDR3 reads CASTAGGEQFF. The CDR3 DNA is TGTGCCAGCACTGCGGGCGGTGAGCAGTTCTTC.

The CDR3 nucleotides read TGTGCCAGCAGACCGCCGGGGGAAAAACTGTTTTTT. Translation gives CASRPPGEKLFF. The V and J genes are TRBV6-6 and TRBJ1-4; D is unresolved. V lost 6 bases and J 8 bases, leaving 10 bases between the germline ends. CDR3 length: 12 residues. Germline-derived CDR1 and CDR2 are MNHNY and SVGAGI (reference sequence).

The table lists this clone with a few counts. CDR3 sequence reads: CASSFRQGEGSPLHF. The CDR3 DNA sequence: TGTGCCAGCAGCTTCCGACAGGGTGAGGGTTCACCCCTCCACTTT. J is TRBJ1-6 and V is TRBV7-2, with TRBD1 identical over 7 bases. The CDR3 has 15 residues. With 3 bases clipped from V and 9 bases from J, the junction kept 8 bases outside the gene matches. Looked up from germline, CDR1 is SGHTA and CDR2 is FQGNSA. Filled out from reference TRBV7-2 and TRBJ1-6, the complete variable domain reads GAGVSQSPSNKVTEKGKDVELRCDPISGHTALYWYRQSLGQGLEFLIYFQGNSAPDKSGLPSDRFSAERTGGSVSTLTIQRTQQEDSAVYLCASSFRQGEGSPLHFGNGTRLTVT.

This clone was seen just once. This sequence joins TRBV5-1 and TRBJ2-2; 7 bases line up with TRBD1. V trimming: 4 bases; J trimming: 0 bases; junction bases outside the gene matches: 6. The length of the CDR3 is 16 residues. CDR1 and CDR2 from the germline V gene are SGHRS and YFSETQ. The CDR3 reads CASSQQGGANTGELFF. The CDR3, as DNA: TGCGCCAGCAGCCAGCAAGGGGGCGCGAACACCGGGGAGCTGTTTTTT.

As DNA, the CDR3 is TGCGCCAGCAGCCTAAGACTAGCGGGTGTACTCACGCAGTATTTT. Translating gives CASSLRLAGVLTQYF. V gene TRBV5-1 combines with J gene TRBJ2-3; 10 nucleotides line up with TRBD2. The CDR3 consists of 15 residues. The V segment lost 4 bases and the J segment 9 bases; nucleotides outside the gene matches: 11. Germline lookup yields CDR1 SGHRS and CDR2 YFSETQ.

V is TRBV21-1 and J is TRBJ2-6; TRBD1 reflects the table's D call only, with no check against the DNA. TRBV21-1 represents a pseudogene. The CDR3 contains 21 residues. CDR3 DNA: TGTGCCAGCAGCCCCCACCTCTCCCGGGACAGGGGGCTCGCTGGGGCCAACGTCCTGACTTTC. This gives the protein CASSPHLSRDRGLAGANVLTF.

The chain is built from TRBV29-1 and TRBJ1-1; 8 nucleotides line up with TRBD1. Germline CDR1 SQVTM, CDR2 ANQGSEA. The V gene end was trimmed by 7 bases and the J gene end by 3 bases; junction bases not matched to a gene: 7. The CDR3 loop spans 13 amino acids. For the CDR3, the DNA is TGCAGCGAGACAGGGGCAGCGGACACTGAAGCTTTCTTT. Protein: CSETGAADTEAFF.

The CDR3 loop reads CASSQDVSTSGSTYEQYF. Written as DNA, the CDR3 is TGCGCCAGCAGCCAAGATGTATCGACTAGCGGGTCCACCTACGAGCAGTACTTC. This chain links TRBV4-3 with TRBJ2-7, with 10 bases that match TRBD2. The CDR3 totals 18 residues. The germline gives CDR1 LGHNA, CDR2 YSLEER. V shed 0 bases, J shed 2 bases, and the junction held 10 bases outside the gene matches.

The chain has TRBV7-9 and TRBJ2-1; 13 bases map to TRBD2. CDR1 is SEHNR, CDR2 FQNEAQ, per germline (reference sequence). The ends lost 4 bases at V and 4 bases at J; junction bases unmatched: 10. CDR3 length: 18 residues. CDR3: CASSSERGTSGAYNEQFF. The CDR3 DNA is TGTGCCAGCAGCTCGGAGCGGGGGACTAGCGGGGCTTACAATGAGCAGTTCTTC. Filled out from reference TRBV7-9 and TRBJ2-1, the complete variable domain reads DTGVSQNPRHKITKRGQNVTFRCDPISEHNRLYWYRQTLGQGPEFLTYFQNEAQLEKSRLLSDRFSAERPKGSFSTLEIQRTEQGDSAMYLCASSSERGTSGAYNEQFFGPGTRLTVL.

The chain couples TRBV7-9 to TRBJ1-5; no clear D gene. CDR1 and CDR2 (germline): SEHNR, FQNEAQ (reference sequence). Trimming cost V 4 bases and J 4 bases, with 8 bases left between them. This CDR3 contains 13 residues. The CDR3 coding sequence is TGTGCCAGCAGCTACGGGGATAATCAGCCCCAGCATTTT. As protein: CASSYGDNQPQHF.

The chain carries TRBV30 and TRBJ1-5; D is uncertain. The CDR3 has 13 residues. V was trimmed by 2 bases and J by 4 bases, leaving 9 bases between them. In germline, CDR1 is GTSNPN, CDR2 SVGIG (reference sequence). The CDR3 DNA sequence: TGTGCCTGGAGTCCTCAGTTTAATCAGCCCCAGCATTTT. This codes for CAWSPQFNQPQHF.

V gene TRBV10-2 combines with J gene TRBJ1-2, with 9 nucleotides matching TRBD1. Germline lookup yields CDR1 WSHSY and CDR2 SAAADI. CDR3 length: 13 amino acids. V was clipped by 4 bases and J by 7 bases; unmatched bases: 4. CDR3 in DNA: TGCGCCAGCAGTGTGGGGACAGGGTCTGGCTACACCTTC. Translated: CASSVGTGSGYTF.

This chain joins TRBV19 and TRBJ2-7, with a tentative D call TRBD1 (6 bases). Germline V CDR1 and CDR2: LNHDA, SQIVND (reference sequence). V dropped 2 bases and J dropped 5 bases, with 16 bases sitting between them. The CDR3 consists of 15 residues. The CDR3 bases are TGTGCCAGTAGTATACGACAGGTTGGGGCGGACGAGCAGTACTTC. It specifies CASSIRQVGADEQYF.

V usage is TRBV28 and J usage is TRBJ2-2; D is uncertain. V was clipped by 6 bases and J by 0 bases, with 11 bases between them. CDR3 size: 15 residues. Germline V lookup: CDR1 MDHEN, CDR2 SYDVKM. The CDR3 reads CASSLTRTNTGELFF. CDR3 coding DNA: TGTGCCAGCAGCCTGACACGGACGAACACCGGGGAGCTGTTTTTT.

A single count supports this clone. The J gene is TRBJ2-5, the V gene TRBV5-4; TRBD2 is a possible D gene (5 bases). CDR3 length: 15 amino acids. V was trimmed by 5 bases and J by 4 bases, leaving 18 bases between them. CDR1 SGHNT and CDR2 YYREEE come from the germline V gene (reference sequence). The CDR3 region is CASSPTYGEGETQYF. The CDR3 DNA sequence: TGTGCCAGCAGTCCGACGTACGGTGAGGGAGAGACCCAGTACTTC.